A selection of T cell receptor beta chains follows, all from one sample in a study of human T cells and chemical hapten exposure. TCRdb ran MiXCR on the RACE reads and lists one entry per CDR3 protein. Of under 85,000 distinct CDR3 sequences listed, approximately 10% are singletons. The source material was whole blood, sampled in connection with sensitization to the hapten diphenylcyclopropenone (DPC). The receptors were sampled from a woman between 45 and 65 years old with alopecia areata. Some clones in this sample may be carry-over from other donors' samples. Both conserved end residues are part of each CDR3. The D gene is left open where the match is weak. Some rows mark clone size as missing; the rest say once, few, many or name a class of expanded clone.

TRBV5-5	few	NA	TRBJ1-1	CASSSSPRGQTEAFF	TGTGCCAGCAGCTCCTCCCCCCGGGGTCAAACTGAAGCTTTCTTT
TRBV7-7	many	TRBD1	TRBJ1-4	CASSWRQGRNEKLFF	TGTGCTAGCAGCTGGAGACAGGGTAGAAATGAAAAACTGTTTTTT
TRBV7-9	many	NA	TRBJ2-1	CASSFSGIGSNEQFF	TGTGCCAGCAGCTTTTCGGGGATTGGGAGCAATGAGCAGTTCTTC
TRBV20-1	many	NA	TRBJ2-1	CSARLWNEQFF	TGCAGTGCTAGACTGTGGAATGAGCAGTTCTTC
TRBV19	many	NA	TRBJ1-5	CASSIASNQPQHF	TGTGCCAGTAGTATCGCCTCTAATCAGCCCCAGCATTTT
TRBV7-2	NA	NA	TRBJ1-5	CASSLERDQPQHF	TGTGCCAGCAGCTTAGAGAGGGATCAGCCCCAGCATTTT
TRBV7-2	few	NA	TRBJ2-1	CASSPGRRLQFF	TGTGCCAGCAGCCCCGGACGGCGACTCCAGTTCTTC
TRBV5-1	few	TRBD1	TRBJ2-5	CASRTGFVETQYF	TGCGCCAGTCGGACAGGGTTTGTAGAGACCCAGTACTTC
TRBV6-6	few	TRBD1	TRBJ2-1	CASSLDRGFFNEQFF	TGTGCCAGCAGTTTGGACAGGGGCTTCTTCAATGAGCAGTTCTTC
TRBV3-1	few	NA	TRBJ2-3	CASSQGHTQYF	TGTGCCAGCAGCCAAGGCCATACGCAGTATTTT
TRBV12-3/TRBV12-4	many	TRBD1	TRBJ1-1	CASSLPRGGGPRNTEAFF	TGTGCCAGCAGTCTGCCTCGAGGGGGCGGCCCTCGGAACACTGAAGCTTTCTTT
TRBV11-2	many	NA	TRBJ2-3	CASSSSGPLGYF	TGTGCCAGCAGCTCCTCGGGGCCGTTGGGGTATTTT
TRBV11-2	NA	TRBD2	TRBJ2-5	CASSRLAGVQETQYF	TGTGCCAGCAGCCGATTGGCGGGGGTACAAGAGACCCAGTACTTC
TRBV19	few	NA	TRBJ1-3	CASRVDGSSGNTIYF	TGTGCCAGTAGGGTGGACGGGAGTTCTGGAAACACCATATATTTT
TRBV18	few	NA	TRBJ2-6	CASSPPSSGANVLTF	TGTGCCAGCTCACCTCCTTCGAGTGGGGCCAACGTCCTGACTTTC
TRBV6-2/TRBV6-3	few	NA	TRBJ2-7	CASSYSRQGPSYEQYF	TGTGCCAGCAGTTACTCGAGGCAGGGGCCATCCTACGAGCAGTACTTC
TRBV7-3	many	NA	TRBJ2-1	CASSLRGDHNEQFF	TGTGCCAGCAGCTTAAGGGGGGACCACAATGAGCAGTTCTTC
TRBV20-1	NA	NA	TRBJ1-3	CSAPGGGAGNTIYF	TGCAGTGCCCCTGGGGGGGGAGCTGGAAACACCATATATTTT
TRBV6-5	NA	NA	TRBJ1-2	CASRDSHYGYTF	TGTGCCAGCAGGGACAGTCACTATGGCTACACCTTC
TRBV9	many	NA	TRBJ1-6	CATSPDINSPLHF	TGTGCAACCTCGCCGGATATTAATTCACCCCTCCACTTT
TRBV6-5	few	NA	TRBJ2-7	CASRRLDGEQYF	TGTGCCAGCAGGCGGCTGGACGGCGAGCAGTACTTC
TRBV20-1	NA	NA	TRBJ1-2	CSATQGDGYTF	TGCAGTGCTACCCAGGGTGATGGCTACACCTTC
TRBV27	many	NA	TRBJ2-7	CASSFTVGLTYEQYF	TGTGCCAGCAGTTTCACAGTGGGACTGACCTACGAGCAGTACTTC
TRBV5-1	many	NA	TRBJ2-7	CASSPAGAQEQYF	TGCGCCAGCAGCCCGGCAGGGGCGCAGGAGCAGTACTTC
TRBV20-1	NA	TRBD1	TRBJ2-7	CSARDRDSLYEQYF	TGCAGTGCTAGAGACCGGGACAGTCTCTACGAGCAGTACTTC
TRBV5-1	few	NA	TRBJ2-2	CASSKVSTGELFF	TGCGCCAGCAGTAAAGTATCAACCGGGGAGCTGTTTTTT
TRBV24-1	many	TRBD1	TRBJ1-5	CATSGDRGHQPQHF	TGTGCCACCAGTGGGGACAGGGGGCACCAGCCCCAGCATTTT
TRBV6-5	NA	NA	TRBJ1-1	CASSSKPHRVGGEAFF	TGTGCCAGCAGTTCTAAACCCCACAGGGTCGGGGGGGAAGCTTTCTTT
TRBV12-3/TRBV12-4	NA	TRBD1	TRBJ2-7	CASRPSGGTYEQYF	TGTGCCAGCAGGCCCTCAGGGGGCACCTACGAGCAGTACTTC
TRBV11-2	NA	TRBD2	TRBJ2-4	CASSPGTSGSAPKNIQYF	TGTGCCAGCAGCCCCGGGACTAGCGGGAGCGCTCCCAAAAACATTCAGTACTTC
TRBV5-5	NA	TRBD1	TRBJ1-2	CASSLQGDRGYGYTF	TGTGCCAGCAGCTTGCAGGGGGACAGGGGCTATGGCTACACCTTC
TRBV29-1	NA	TRBD2	TRBJ2-1	CSGSGRGYNEQFF	TGCAGCGGTAGCGGGAGGGGATACAATGAGCAGTTCTTC
TRBV27	many	NA	TRBJ1-2	CASSPDGYGYTF	TGTGCCAGCAGTCCCGACGGATATGGCTACACCTTC
TRBV29-1	few	NA	TRBJ2-1	CSVTRDRSYNEQFF	TGCAGCGTCACGCGGGACAGAAGCTACAATGAGCAGTTCTTC
TRBV11-2	NA	NA	TRBJ2-3	CASGAGLRTDTQYF	TGTGCCAGCGGGGCGGGGTTGAGGACAGATACGCAGTATTTT
TRBV7-2	many	NA	TRBJ2-2	CASTRPGELFF	TGTGCCAGCACTCGCCCCGGGGAGCTGTTTTTT
TRBV7-2	NA	TRBD2	TRBJ2-1	CASSLEGTSGRMGQFF	TGTGCCAGCAGCTTGGAGGGGACTAGCGGCCGAATGGGGCAGTTCTTC